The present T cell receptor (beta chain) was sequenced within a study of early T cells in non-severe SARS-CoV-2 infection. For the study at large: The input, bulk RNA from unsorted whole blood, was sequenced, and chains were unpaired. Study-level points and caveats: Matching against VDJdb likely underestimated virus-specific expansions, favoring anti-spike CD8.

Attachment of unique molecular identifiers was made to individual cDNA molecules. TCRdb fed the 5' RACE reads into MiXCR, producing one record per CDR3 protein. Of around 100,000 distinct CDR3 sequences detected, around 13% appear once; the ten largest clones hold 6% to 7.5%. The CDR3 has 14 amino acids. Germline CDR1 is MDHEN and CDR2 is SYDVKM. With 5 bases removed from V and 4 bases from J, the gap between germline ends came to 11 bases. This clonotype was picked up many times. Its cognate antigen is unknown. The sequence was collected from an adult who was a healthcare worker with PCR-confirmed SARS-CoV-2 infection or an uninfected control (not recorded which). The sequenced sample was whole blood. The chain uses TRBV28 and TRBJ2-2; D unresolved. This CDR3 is CASSPGWGTGELFF. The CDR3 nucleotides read TGTGCCAGCAGTCCTGGATGGGGCACCGGGGAGCTGTTTTTT.